What follows is one T cell receptor beta chain and its context. The antigen remains unidentified. Primers used in a second PCR of about 6 to 11 cycles were a sample-barcoded 5' primer and a J-beta primer mix. TCRdb re-called the 5' RACE reads with MiXCR, one entry per CDR3 protein. Among about 1.4 million distinct CDR3 sequences listed, roughly 64% were seen once. This CDR3 contains 15 residues. The germline V gene has CDR1 SGHDT and CDR2 YYEEEE. V was clipped by 0 bases and J by 4 bases; unmatched bases: 6. Extraction yielded at least 5.5 micrograms of total RNA per sample. These data come from a study of blood T cells in healthy people across ages. Study-level findings and limits: Estimates based on one million T cells were treated as lower bounds. Versus aged donors, long-lived donors had higher diversity and more naive CD4+ cells. Naive T cell percentage strongly correlated with TCR beta diversity.

The V call is TRBV5-6, the J call TRBJ1-2, with 7 bases that match TRBD1. The sequence came from a man between 18 and 29 years old in good health. Material: blood. The CDR3: CASSLDSRGSYGYTF. The CDR3 DNA follows: TGTGCCAGCAGCTTGGATTCCAGGGGGTCCTATGGCTACACCTTC.